The 30 T cell receptor beta chains below come from one sample, sequenced in a study of shared clonotypes between healthy human individuals. Clones were sequenced by immunoSEQ multiplex PCR, and TCRdb holds only the in-frame ones, with some missing. Altogether some 1.5 million clones are present, 98% being singletons, with the ten largest covering about 0.42%. The sample consisted of naive CD4+ T cells sorted from blood. Specified subset: CD45RA+ positively selected. These receptors all stem from a man under 40 in good health.

The chain links TRBV29-1 to TRBJ2-5; 7 bases map to TRBD1. V shed 0 bases and J 2 bases; nucleotides not matched to a gene: 3. Per germline, CDR1 SQVTM and CDR2 ANQGSEA. The CDR3 extends over 14 amino acids. The CDR3 DNA reads as TGCAGCGTTGAAGATCGGGACAGACAAGAGACCCAGTACTTC. The encoded protein is CSVEDRDRQETQYF.

The chain joins TRBV18 to TRBJ2-1, with a tentative D call TRBD1 (5 bases). Per the germline V gene, CDR1 is KGHSH and CDR2 is LQKENI. V was cut by 0 bases and J by 8 bases, with 23 bases left in between. The CDR3 loop spans 18 amino acids. This CDR3 is CASSPPSLRQPSGDEQFF. DNA of the CDR3: TGTGCCAGCTCACCACCGTCTTTACGACAGCCAAGTGGGGATGAGCAGTTCTTC.

Regarding this clone: Other DNA variants within this sample encode the same CDR3. This chain links TRBV9 with TRBJ2-7; 8 nucleotides agree with TRBD1. Per germline, CDR1 SGDLS and CDR2 YYNGEE. The CDR3 loop spans 14 amino acids. J gave up 2 bases and V 3 bases, and 4 bases lay outside the gene matches. The CDR3 bases are TGTGCCAGCAGCGCGACAGGGGCCCCCTACGAGCAGTACTTC. Amino acids: CASSATGAPYEQYF.

The chain combines TRBV5-1 with TRBJ2-1; 15 bases match TRBD2. This CDR3 comprises 16 residues. The V and J ends lost 2 bases and 7 bases, in that order; junction bases with no gene match: 4. Germline lookup yields CDR1 SGHRS and CDR2 YFSETQ. CDR3 coding DNA: TGCGCCAGCAGCTTCCCGGGACTAGCGGGAGGTAATGAGCAGTTCTTC. Protein: CASSFPGLAGGNEQFF.

CDR3 in amino acids: CASSLGTSGQNYEQYF. In DNA form, the CDR3 reads TGTGCCAGCAGTTTAGGGACTAGCGGACAGAACTACGAGCAGTACTTC. This sequence joins TRBV28 and TRBJ2-7, with 11 positions matching TRBD2. This CDR3 contains 16 residues. J was trimmed by 3 bases and V by 2 bases; bases with no gene match: 6. From germline, CDR1 is MDHEN and CDR2 SYDVKM.

The J gene is TRBJ2-7, the V gene TRBV5-4; either TRBD1 or TRBD2 may fit D (6 bases each). The V gene's germline CDR1 is SGHNT and CDR2 YYREEE (reference sequence). Trimming shortened V by 4 bases and J by 2 bases, and 13 bases separated the two germline ends. The CDR3 is made up of 14 amino acids. The CDR3, as DNA: TGTGCCAGCAGCCAGGGGCGGGGACCCTACGAGCAGTACTTC. It specifies CASSQGRGPYEQYF. The entire variable domain, with the rest obtained from reference TRBV5-4 and TRBJ2-7, is as follows: ETGVTQSPTHLIKTRGQQVTLRCSSQSGHNTVSWYQQALGQGPQFIFQYYREEENGRGNFPPRFSGLQFPNYSSELNVNALELDDSALYLCASSQGRGPYEQYFGPGTRLTVT.

The table lists this clone with a count of one. The J gene is TRBJ2-2, the V gene TRBV7-9; D is undetermined. CDR3 size: 12 residues. The germline V gene encodes CDR1 SEHNR and CDR2 FQNEAQ (reference sequence). The V end lost 6 bases, the J end lost 5 bases, and 7 bases lay between the germline ends. The CDR3 sequence is CASRPMTGELFF. The CDR3 coding sequence is TGTGCCAGCAGACCGATGACCGGGGAGCTGTTTTTT.

V gene TRBV18 combines with J gene TRBJ1-1; no clear D. V lost 3 bases to trimming and J lost 0 bases, with 8 bases between them. Germline V gene data show CDR1 as KGHSH and CDR2 as LQKENI. CDR3 length equals 14 residues. The CDR3 is CASSPIPVNTEAFF. CDR3 sequence (DNA): TGTGCCAGCTCACCGATTCCGGTGAACACTGAAGCTTTCTTT.

The J gene is TRBJ1-4, the V gene TRBV7-2; weak D call: TRBD1 (6 bases). Looked up from germline, CDR1 is SGHTA and CDR2 is FQGNSA. V was cut by 4 bases and J by 7 bases, with 13 bases left in between. This CDR3 spans 14 amino acids. CDR3 sequence (DNA): TGTGCCAGCAGCTCCTCGGGGGCTGGTGAAAAACTGTTTTTT. Translated: CASSSSGAGEKLFF.

CDR3 in DNA: TGTGCCAGCAGGGCGCAAGGGACTAGCCGCTACGAGCAGTACTTC. Translating gives CASRAQGTSRYEQYF. J is TRBJ2-7 and V is TRBV14; 9 bases line up with TRBD2. J was trimmed by 3 bases and V by 6 bases; bases with no gene match: 9. Germline assignment: CDR1 SGHDN and CDR2 FVKESK. The CDR3 extends over 15 amino acids.

This chain uses TRBV7-9 with TRBJ2-1, with 8 bases that match TRBD1. The CDR3 consists of 15 residues. Germline CDR1 reads SEHNR; CDR2 reads FQNEAQ (reference sequence). Trimming at V came to 3 bases and at J to 4 bases, leaving 5 bases not matched to a gene. The CDR3: CASSFGTGEYNEQFF. The CDR3 DNA reads TGTGCCAGCAGCTTCGGGACAGGAGAATACAATGAGCAGTTCTTC.

This clone was detected once. The chain couples TRBV19 to TRBJ2-7; either TRBD1 or TRBD2 may fit D (5 bases each). With 4 bases removed from V and 4 bases from J, the gap between germline ends came to 20 bases. This CDR3 is built from 16 residues. Germline CDR1 LNHDA, CDR2 SQIVND (reference sequence). CDR3 sequence reads: CASSTIRGGGPYEQYF. In nucleotides, the CDR3 is TGTGCCAGTAGTACAATCCGGGGCGGAGGCCCTTACGAGCAGTACTTC.

This chain uses TRBV7-9 with TRBJ2-5; D remains ambiguous. The CDR3 is 16 amino acids. V was clipped by 0 bases and J by 4 bases, with 15 bases between them. Germline V lookup: CDR1 SEHNR, CDR2 FQNEAQ (reference sequence). CDR3 bases: TGTGCCAGCAGCTTAGCGCTAGGGCCGAGCCGAGAGACCCAGTACTTC. Translating gives CASSLALGPSRETQYF.

V usage is TRBV5-1 and J usage is TRBJ2-2; maybe TRBD2 (6 bases). V gave up 4 bases and J gave up 1 base, with 11 bases separating them. This CDR3 has 15 residues. Germline-derived CDR1 and CDR2 are SGHRS and YFSETQ. CDR3 in amino acids: CASSPSGVNTGELFF. The CDR3 DNA follows: TGCGCCAGCAGCCCTTCGGGGGTGAACACCGGGGAGCTGTTTTTT.

A note on this clone: Distinct nucleotide sequences in the sample also encode this CDR3. J is TRBJ1-1 and V is TRBV5-1, with D perhaps TRBD1 (5 bases). Trimming took off 0 bases at V and 2 bases at J, with 8 bases between the two ends. Germline V gives CDR1 SGHRS, CDR2 YFSETQ. This CDR3 comprises 14 residues. The chain's CDR3 is CASSLVTGNTEAFF. The CDR3 nucleotides read TGCGCCAGCAGCTTGGTCACAGGAAACACTGAAGCTTTCTTT.

This chain connects TRBV27 to TRBJ2-7, with TRBD2 matching over 11 bases. Per germline, CDR1 MNHEY and CDR2 SMNVEV (reference sequence). V lost 5 bases, J lost 2 bases, and 2 bases stayed unmatched. There are 14 residues in the CDR3. The CDR3 spells CASSRLAGTYEQYF. The DNA for the CDR3 is TGTGCCAGCAGTCGACTAGCGGGGACCTACGAGCAGTACTTC.

This clone was detected only once. V is TRBV28 and J is TRBJ2-1; 9 nucleotides agree with TRBD2. The CDR3 spans 13 residues. From germline, CDR1 is MDHEN and CDR2 SYDVKM. Germline trimming cut 6 bases from V and 8 bases from J; bases unmatched to any gene: 5. In DNA, the CDR3 is TGTGCCAGCAGGTTAGCGGGAGTGTATGAGCAGTTCTTC. This translates into CASRLAGVYEQFF.

The CDR3 region is CASSLVFSYNEQFF. DNA of the CDR3: TGTGCCAGCAGTTTAGTATTCTCCTACAATGAGCAGTTCTTC. The rearrangement uses TRBV27 and TRBJ2-1; no reliable D call. The germline gives CDR1 MNHEY, CDR2 SMNVEV (reference sequence). V was cut by 2 bases and J by 0 bases, with 5 bases left in between. CDR3 size: 14 residues.

With regard to this clone: This same CDR3 is encoded by further DNA sequences in the sample. V is TRBV7-2 and J is TRBJ1-5; D is possibly TRBD1 (5 bases). Germline V lookup: CDR1 SGHTA, CDR2 FQGNSA. V gave up 2 bases and J gave up 7 bases, with 6 bases separating them. The CDR3 spans 12 residues. The CDR3 DNA sequence: TGTGCCAGCAGCTTACAGGGCCAGCCCCAGCATTTT. This codes for CASSLQGQPQHF.

The V and J genes are TRBV4-1 and TRBJ2-7; 11 bases align to TRBD2. Germline CDR1 is MGHRA and CDR2 is YSYEKL. V shed 4 bases and J 4 bases; nucleotides not matched to a gene: 12. The CDR3 length is 17 residues. The CDR3 region is CASSPVRKLAGEYEQYF. The CDR3 DNA sequence: TGCGCCAGCAGCCCCGTGAGGAAACTAGCGGGAGAGTACGAGCAGTACTTC.

This chain uses TRBV5-1 with TRBJ2-5, with D perhaps matching TRBD1 or TRBD2 (5 bases each). Trimming took off 4 bases at V and 1 base at J, with 17 bases between the two ends. The CDR3 covers 16 residues. CDR1 SGHRS and CDR2 YFSETQ come from the germline V gene. The CDR3 sequence is CASSPKGRPVQETQYF. Written as DNA, the CDR3 is TGCGCCAGCAGCCCGAAGGGGAGACCCGTCCAAGAGACCCAGTACTTC.

This rearrangement joins TRBV5-6 to TRBJ1-1; 10 bases match TRBD1. Germline assignment: CDR1 SGHDT and CDR2 YYEEEE. With 5 bases clipped from V and 4 bases from J, the junction kept 14 bases outside the gene matches. This CDR3 comprises 17 residues. The CDR3 DNA follows: TGTGCCAGCAGGCGACAGGGGGCTAAGTGGCAGGGCACTGAAGCTTTCTTT. Amino acids: CASRRQGAKWQGTEAFF.

The chain employs TRBV6-5 and TRBJ2-1; 10 nucleotides agree with TRBD1. Germline values: CDR1 MNHEY, CDR2 SVGAGI. V lost 7 bases and J lost 7; bases outside the gene matches: 7. The CDR3 has 14 amino acids. The CDR3 DNA follows: TGTGCCAGCACCCCTAGGACAGGGGGGAATGAGCAGTTCTTC. It yields the protein CASTPRTGGNEQFF.

The chain combines TRBV12-2 with TRBJ1-1; TRBD1 is the table's D call, not checked against the DNA. TRBV12-2 is noted as a pseudogene. CDR3 size: 14 residues. The CDR3 loop reads CASRPRQVRTEAFF. DNA of the CDR3: TGTGCAAGTCGCCCTCGACAGGTTCGCACTGAAGCTTTCTTT.

V usage is TRBV6-1 and J usage is TRBJ2-1; the match to TRBD1 covers 10 bases. Looked up from germline, CDR1 is MNHNS and CDR2 is SASEGT. CDR3 length equals 17 residues. V trimming: 3 bases; J trimming: 4 bases; junction bases outside the gene matches: 9. Here the CDR3 DNA reads TGTGCCAGCAGTGATGGACAGGGGGTAGTAGTATACAATGAGCAGTTCTTC. Protein product: CASSDGQGVVVYNEQFF.

The CDR3 loop reads CASSAPRTGNTEAFF. The CDR3, as DNA: TGCGCCAGCAGTGCCCCCAGGACAGGGAACACTGAAGCTTTCTTT. The chain employs TRBV10-2 and TRBJ1-1; 7 nucleotides line up with TRBD1. Germline trimming cut 4 bases from V and 1 base from J; bases unmatched to any gene: 6. Germline CDR1 reads WSHSY; CDR2 reads SAAADI. The CDR3 consists of 15 residues.

The CDR3 DNA is TGTGCCAGCAGTCCACTAGACAGGGAAAATCAGCCCCAGCATTTT. Translating gives CASSPLDRENQPQHF. V and J are TRBV28 and TRBJ1-5; the match to TRBD1 covers 7 bases. V lost 5 bases, J lost 4 bases, and 8 bases stayed unmatched. Per the germline V gene, CDR1 is MDHEN and CDR2 is SYDVKM. CDR3 length: 15 residues.

This chain joins TRBV15 and TRBJ2-7; 7 bases fit TRBD1. The germline V gene encodes CDR1 LNHNV and CDR2 YYDKDF (reference sequence). The CDR3 is 16 residues long. V was clipped by 1 base and J by 5 bases; unmatched bases: 11. The DNA for the CDR3 is TGTGCCACCAGCAGAGCCGACAGGGATATTATTCACGAGCAGTACTTC. Translating it yields CATSRADRDIIHEQYF.

This clone showed up just once. CDR3 nucleotides: TGTGCCAGCAGCTTGGTTGGGGTCGGTCGGACTGAAGCTTTCTTT. It specifies CASSLVGVGRTEAFF. The chain is built from TRBV5-4 and TRBJ1-1; D is unresolved. Germline V lookup: CDR1 SGHNT, CDR2 YYREEE (reference sequence). This CDR3 has 15 amino acids. Trimming took 0 bases from V and 5 from J, leaving 14 bases between them.

The V call is TRBV5-6, the J call TRBJ1-3; 7 bases fit TRBD1. CDR1 and CDR2 (germline): SGHDT, YYEEEE. The trim removed 1 base at V and 0 bases at J, leaving 10 bases unmatched. The CDR3 consists of 18 residues. The CDR3 spells CASSLIQGFDDSGNTIYF. CDR3 in DNA: TGTGCCAGCAGCTTGATACAGGGGTTCGACGACTCTGGAAACACCATATATTTT.